One and the same sample provided the 30 T cell receptor beta chains below, sequenced in a study of cytomegalovirus exposure and HLA in healthy donors. With 60 Vbeta and 13 Jbeta primers, the PCR was carried out. Method: immunoSEQ multiplex PCR; TCRdb's copy keeps in-frame clones and lacks some. The sample consists of tens of thousands of clones, nearly 80% of them appearing once. Material for sequencing was PBMCs. The receptors come from a woman aged 40 to 49 in good health and CMV-seronegative.

In regard to this clone: Mismatch with germline at one junction end may stem from a read error. The chain uses TRBV5-6 and TRBJ1-2, with D maybe TRBD1 (6 bases). Germline loops: CDR1 SGHDT, CDR2 YYEEEE. The CDR3 is 14 residues long. The CDR3 spells CASSPWGGAYGYPF. The CDR3, as DNA: TGTGCCAGCAGCCCATGGGGGGGGGCCTATGGCTACCCCTTC.

The chain is built from TRBV20-1 and TRBJ1-1, with a tentative D call TRBD1 (6 bases). V lost 2 bases and J lost 8, with 9 bases in between. The CDR3 runs 11 residues. The V gene's germline CDR1 is DFQATT and CDR2 SNEGSKA (reference sequence). CDR3 region: CSARRGGEAFF. DNA for the CDR3: TGCAGTGCTAGAAGGGGGGGGGAAGCTTTCTTT.

This clone was detected once. The chain joins TRBV19 to TRBJ1-1, with 7 bases that match TRBD1. Germline V gives CDR1 LNHDA, CDR2 SQIVND (reference sequence). J was trimmed by 0 bases and V by 4 bases; bases with no gene match: 2. CDR3 length: 14 amino acids. The CDR3 sequence is CASSTGTVNTEAFF. CDR3 in DNA: TGTGCCAGTAGTACCGGGACAGTGAACACTGAAGCTTTCTTT.

The chain employs TRBV6-1 and TRBJ1-6, with 9 bases that match TRBD1. J was trimmed by 6 bases and V by 3 bases; bases with no gene match: 9. Germline assignment: CDR1 MNHNS and CDR2 SASEGT. The CDR3 runs to 17 residues. The CDR3 sequence is CASSEKDRGFGNSPLHF. CDR3 coding DNA: TGTGCCAGCAGTGAGAAGGACAGGGGTTTCGGTAATTCACCCCTCCACTTT.

The chain uses TRBV7-2 and TRBJ1-4, with 9 bases aligning to TRBD1. Trimming took 5 bases from V and 7 from J; bases not matched to a gene: 11. This CDR3 contains 16 residues. Germline V gene data show CDR1 as SGHTA and CDR2 as FQGNSA. CDR3 sequence: CASSPTTGGRREKLFF. DNA of the CDR3: TGTGCCAGCAGCCCCACTACAGGGGGCCGACGTGAAAAACTGTTTTTT.

As DNA, the CDR3 is TGTGCCACCAACATTCAAGGACAGACCGGGGAGCTGTTTTTT. Translating gives CATNIQGQTGELFF. The chain couples TRBV19 to TRBJ2-2; TRBD1 might be the D (6 bases). Trimming left V 10 bases short and J 5 bases short, with 17 bases between. The CDR3 extends over 14 amino acids. CDR1 is LNHDA and CDR2 is SQIVND in the germline V gene (reference sequence).

The chain employs TRBV4-2 and TRBJ1-2; 9 bases map to TRBD1. CDR3 length: 17 amino acids. Germline trimming cut 0 bases from V and 0 bases from J; bases unmatched to any gene: 5. Germline V lookup: CDR1 LGHNA, CDR2 YNFKEQ. CDR3 in DNA: TGTGCCAGCAGCCAAGAATTGAGGACAGGGGCTAACTATGGCTACACCTTC. Translating gives CASSQELRTGANYGYTF.

V and J are TRBV12-5 and TRBJ1-5; 12 bases align to TRBD1. The germline CDR1 and CDR2 sequences are LGHNT and FRNRAP. The CDR3 loop spans 20 amino acids. V dropped 5 bases and J dropped 2; count of bases not matched to a gene: 16. In DNA, the CDR3 is TGTGCTAGTGGTGCGGGCTTACCGGGACAGGGGGCTCGAGGCAATCAGCCCCAGCATTTT. It is translated as CASGAGLPGQGARGNQPQHF.

The chain uses TRBV19 and TRBJ2-2; D is ambiguous. The CDR3 runs to 15 residues. The ends were cut back, 3 bases at V and 1 base at J, with 9 bases in the middle. Germline V gene lookup returns CDR1 LNHDA and CDR2 SQIVND (reference sequence). The CDR3 is CASSISRLNTGELFF. CDR3 DNA: TGTGCCAGTAGTATTTCCAGATTGAACACCGGGGAGCTGTTTTTT.

There are many counts of this clone. The V gene is TRBV10-3, the J gene TRBJ2-6, with unresolved D. CDR3 length equals 14 residues. Trimming removed 3 bases from V and 0 bases from J, with 3 bases in between. Germline V gene lookup returns CDR1 ENHRY and CDR2 SYGVKD. For the CDR3, the DNA is TGTGCCATCAGTGACAGCTCTGGGGCCAACGTCCTGACTTTC. Residues: CAISDSSGANVLTF.

This sequence joins TRBV5-8 and TRBJ1-6; TRBD1 is a possible D gene (6 bases). CDR3 length: 17 residues. Germline V gene data show CDR1 as SGHTS and CDR2 as YDEGEE. Trimming stripped 0 bases from V and 0 bases from J, with 10 bases between. The CDR3 nucleotides read TGTGCCAGCAGCTTGGACAGGGCGAGCTCCTATAATTCACCCCTCCACTTT. The encoded protein is CASSLDRASSYNSPLHF. Full variable domain (rest looked up from reference TRBV5-8 and TRBJ1-6): EAGVTQSPTHLIKTRGQQATLRCSPISGHTSVYWYQQALGLGLQFLLWYDEGEERNRGNFPPRFSGRQFPNYSSELNVNALELEDSALYLCASSLDRASSYNSPLHFGNGTRLTVT.

The J gene is TRBJ2-5, the V gene TRBV19; tentative D call: TRBD2 (6 bases). Deletions cut 4 bases from V and 0 bases from J, with 21 bases between. CDR3 length equals 18 residues. CDR1 is LNHDA, CDR2 SQIVND, per germline (reference sequence). The CDR3 loop is CASSKRGRVAGNQETQYF. DNA of the CDR3: TGTGCCAGTAGTAAAAGGGGTCGGGTTGCGGGGAACCAAGAGACCCAGTACTTC.

CDR3 sequence (DNA): TGTGCCAGCAGTTTCGGGAGTAACTATGGCTACACCTTC. Translation: CASSFGSNYGYTF. The chain carries TRBV28 and TRBJ1-2; no definite D call. Trimming removed 3 bases at V and 1 base at J, with 6 bases between. CDR3 length equals 13 residues. Germline V gives CDR1 MDHEN, CDR2 SYDVKM.

This sequence joins TRBV10-3 and TRBJ2-3; TRBD2 matches at 13 bases. Losses at the gene ends were 3 bases for V and 3 bases for J; bases not matched to a gene: 6. The CDR3 sequence is 17 residues long. CDR1 and CDR2 (germline): ENHRY, SYGVKD. CDR3: CAISDAGLAGVTDTQYF. Here the CDR3 DNA reads TGTGCCATCAGTGATGCCGGACTAGCGGGGGTGACAGATACGCAGTATTTT.

The chain uses TRBV7-8 and TRBJ1-5; tentatively, D is TRBD1 (6 bases). V was clipped by 5 bases and J by 6 bases, with 11 bases between them. This CDR3 region has 13 residues. The germline V gene encodes CDR1 SGHVS and CDR2 FQNEAQ. The CDR3 coding sequence is TGTGCCAGCAGCAAAACAGGGTCTCAGCCCCAGCATTTT. As protein: CASSKTGSQPQHF.

The J gene is TRBJ1-1, the V gene TRBV30, with a weak D call TRBD1 (5 bases). CDR3 length: 14 residues. CDR1 GTSNPN and CDR2 SVGIG come from the germline V gene (reference sequence). Trimming shortened V by 7 bases and J by 2 bases, and 17 bases separated the two germline ends. The CDR3 spells CAFGHGRENTEAFF. In nucleotides, the CDR3 is TGTGCCTTTGGCCACGGCAGGGAAAACACTGAAGCTTTCTTT.

This chain joins TRBV7-6 and TRBJ2-2; D not resolved. V was shortened by 5 bases and J by 7 bases, with 11 bases between the two germline ends. This CDR3 contains 13 residues. Germline CDR1 is SGHVS and CDR2 is FNYEAQ. The CDR3 sequence: CASSPYEVGELFF. The CDR3 DNA is TGTGCCAGCAGCCCATATGAGGTCGGGGAGCTGTTTTTT.

The chain links TRBV2 to TRBJ1-1, with D possibly being TRBD1 (6 bases). Between the trimmed V and J ends, which lost 6 bases and 1 base, there was a span of 9 bases. This CDR3 comprises 13 residues. Germline loops: CDR1 SNHLY, CDR2 FYNNEI. The CDR3 sequence is CASSETGNTEAFF. The CDR3 DNA reads TGTGCCAGCAGCGAGACAGGGAACACTGAAGCTTTCTTT.

V is TRBV7-2 and J is TRBJ1-5; 7 positions match TRBD1. The CDR3 is made up of 14 amino acids. CDR1 is SGHTA, CDR2 FQGNSA, per germline. J lost 7 bases, V lost 5 bases, and 8 bases had no gene match. The CDR3 region is CASSPSGQYQPQHF. The CDR3 coding sequence is TGTGCCAGCAGCCCGTCGGGACAGTACCAGCCCCAGCATTTT.

The chain employs TRBV4-2 and TRBJ2-3; 9 bases align to TRBD2. Losses at the gene ends were 4 bases for V and 0 bases for J; bases not matched to a gene: 14. This CDR3 contains 19 residues. Germline CDR1 reads LGHNA; CDR2 reads YNFKEQ. The CDR3 nucleotides read TGTGCCAGCAGCCGGGTAGGTCTAGCGGGGTACACGAGCACAGATACGCAGTATTTT. It specifies CASSRVGLAGYTSTDTQYF.

The chain is built from TRBV19 and TRBJ1-5; 10 nucleotides align to TRBD1. CDR3 length: 16 amino acids. V lost 10 bases and J lost 3; bases outside the gene matches: 12. CDR1 is LNHDA, CDR2 SQIVND, per germline (reference sequence). CDR3 DNA sequence: TGTGCCACGACGACGGTGGACAGGGGGAACAATCAGCCCCAGCATTTT. Residues: CATTTVDRGNNQPQHF.

Turning to this clone: The sample contains more than one DNA sequence encoding this CDR3. This chain joins TRBV7-2 and TRBJ2-3; 8 bases line up with TRBD2. Per the germline V gene, CDR1 is SGHTA and CDR2 is FQGNSA. The CDR3 contains 16 residues. J gave up 0 bases and V 2 bases, and 4 bases lay outside the gene matches. As DNA, the CDR3 is TGTGCCAGCAGCTTAACCTCGGGGGGGAGCACAGATACGCAGTATTTT. It codes for CASSLTSGGSTDTQYF.

The chain carries TRBV5-6 and TRBJ1-1; D is perhaps TRBD1 (6 bases). V lost 4 bases to trimming and J lost 8 bases, with 24 bases between them. The CDR3 runs to 16 residues. Per the germline V gene, CDR1 is SGHDT and CDR2 is YYEEEE. The CDR3 spells CASSLTGGQGVSEAFF. CDR3 coding DNA: TGTGCCAGCAGCCTAACGGGGGGGCAGGGAGTTTCGGAAGCTTTCTTT.

The chain is built from TRBV5-6 and TRBJ1-6, with 7 nucleotides matching TRBD1. Germline CDR1 and CDR2: SGHDT and YYEEEE. With 1 base clipped from V and 1 base from J, the junction kept 5 bases outside the gene matches. The CDR3 totals 17 residues. The CDR3 coding sequence is TGTGCCAGCAGCTTGTTGTCAGGGGGGTCCTATAATTCACCCCTCCACTTT. Amino acid sequence: CASSLLSGGSYNSPLHF. Combining the CDR3 with reference TRBV5-6 and TRBJ1-6 gives the whole variable domain DAGVTQSPTHLIKTRGQQVTLRCSPKSGHDTVSWYQQALGQGPQFIFQYYEEEERQRGNFPDRFSGHQFPNYSSELNVNALLLGDSALYLCASSLLSGGSYNSPLHFGNGTRLTVT.

The CDR3 is CASSYSGLVMDNEQFF. The DNA for the CDR3 is TGTGCCAGCAGTTACTCCGGACTAGTTATGGACAATGAGCAGTTCTTC. V gene TRBV6-5 combines with J gene TRBJ2-1; TRBD2 matches at 7 bases. This CDR3 region has 16 residues. After removal of 0 bases from V and 5 bases from J, the junction contained 7 bases not matched to a gene. CDR1 is MNHEY and CDR2 is SVGAGI in the germline V gene.

The chain recombines TRBV4-2 with TRBJ2-7; 7 bases are shared with TRBD2. CDR1 is LGHNA, CDR2 YNFKEQ, per germline. V gave up 4 bases and J gave up 4 bases; unmatched junction bases: 7. The CDR3 runs 14 residues. The CDR3 spells CASSLGGGTYEQYF. The DNA of the CDR3 is TGTGCCAGCAGCCTTGGGGGGGGGACGTACGAGCAGTACTTC.

The V gene is TRBV2, the J gene TRBJ1-2; D not resolved. Germline assignment: CDR1 SNHLY and CDR2 FYNNEI. V dropped 4 bases and J dropped 5 bases, with 8 bases sitting between them. The CDR3 consists of 12 residues. The CDR3 region has the DNA TGTGCCAGCAGTGTCGGGAATTATGGCTACACCTTC. It is translated as CASSVGNYGYTF. Full variable domain (remainder filled in from reference TRBV2 and TRBJ1-2): EPEVTQTPSHQVTQMGQEVILRCVPISNHLYFYWYRQILGQKVEFLVSFYNNEISEKSEIFDDQFSVERPDGSNFTLKIRSTKLEDSAMYFCASSVGNYGYTFGSGTRLTVV.

The chain links TRBV14 to TRBJ2-2, with 7 bases identical to TRBD1. The CDR3 covers 16 residues. Trimming removed 5 bases from V and 0 bases from J; junction bases left unmatched: 6. Germline lookup yields CDR1 SGHDN and CDR2 FVKESK. The CDR3 nucleotides read TGTGCCAGCAGCTCTTTCGACAGGGCGAACACCGGGGAGCTGTTTTTT. As protein: CASSSFDRANTGELFF.

CDR3 sequence: CASSIAVGLNTEAFF. In DNA form, the CDR3 reads TGTGCCAGTAGTATCGCGGTGGGTTTGAACACTGAAGCTTTCTTT. J is TRBJ1-1 and V is TRBV19; D is ambiguous. V gave up 3 bases and J gave up 0 bases, with 11 bases separating them. The length of the CDR3 is 15 residues. CDR1 and CDR2 from the germline V gene are LNHDA and SQIVND (reference sequence).

The chain is built from TRBV4-2 and TRBJ2-3; TRBD2 matches at 9 bases. Per germline, CDR1 LGHNA and CDR2 YNFKEQ. This CDR3 has 13 amino acids. Unmatched junction bases numbered 3, after V lost 8 bases and J lost 3 bases. The CDR3: CASHSGSTDTQYF. The CDR3, as DNA: TGTGCCAGCCATAGCGGGAGTACAGATACGCAGTATTTT.